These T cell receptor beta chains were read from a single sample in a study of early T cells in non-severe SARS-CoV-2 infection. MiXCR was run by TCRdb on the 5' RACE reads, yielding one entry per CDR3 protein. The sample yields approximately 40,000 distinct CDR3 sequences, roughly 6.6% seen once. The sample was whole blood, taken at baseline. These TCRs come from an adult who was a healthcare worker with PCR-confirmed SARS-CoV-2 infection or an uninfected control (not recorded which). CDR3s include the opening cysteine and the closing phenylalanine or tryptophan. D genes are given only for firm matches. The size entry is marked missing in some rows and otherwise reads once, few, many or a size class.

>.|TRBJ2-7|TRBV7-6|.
CASSLDRYYEQYF
TGTGCCAGCAGCTTAGATCGATACTACGAGCAGTACTTC
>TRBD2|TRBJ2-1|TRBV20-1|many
CSARDVKSGSPPWNEQFF
TGCAGTGCTAGAGATGTGAAGAGCGGGAGCCCCCCCTGGAATGAGCAGTTCTTC
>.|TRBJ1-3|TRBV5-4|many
CASSWEREGNTIYF
TGTGCCAGCAGCTGGGAGAGGGAAGGAAACACCATATATTTT
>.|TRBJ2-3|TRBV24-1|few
CATSPYTDTDTQYF
TGTGCCACCAGTCCCTACACAGATACAGATACGCAGTATTTT
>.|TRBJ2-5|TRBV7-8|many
CASSLALARGETQYF
TGTGCCAGCAGCTTAGCGTTAGCTAGGGGAGAGACCCAGTACTTC
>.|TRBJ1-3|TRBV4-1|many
CASSPPVVFGNTIYF
TGCGCCAGCAGCCCCCCCGTAGTGTTTGGAAACACCATATATTTT
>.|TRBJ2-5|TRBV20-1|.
CSARLRPGHQYF
TGCAGTGCTAGACTCCGTCCGGGACACCAGTACTTC
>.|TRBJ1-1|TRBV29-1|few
CSVVQDLHQNTEAFF
TGCAGCGTTGTACAGGATCTTCACCAGAACACTGAAGCTTTCTTT
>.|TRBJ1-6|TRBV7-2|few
CASSSQGLYSPLHF
TGTGCCAGCAGCTCACAGGGTCTGTACTCACCCCTCCACTTT
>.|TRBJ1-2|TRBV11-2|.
CASSLDWNGYTF
TGTGCCAGCAGCTTAGATTGGAACGGCTACACCTTC
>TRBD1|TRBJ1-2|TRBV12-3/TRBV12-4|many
CASRGTGKNYGYTF
TGTGCCAGCAGGGGGACAGGGAAAAACTATGGCTACACCTTC
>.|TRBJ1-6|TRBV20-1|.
CSARGLDSPLHF
TGCAGTGCTAGGGGTTTGGATTCACCCCTCCACTTT
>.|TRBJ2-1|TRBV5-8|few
CASSLDVGWSYNEQFF
TGTGCCAGCAGCTTGGATGTCGGTTGGTCCTACAATGAGCAGTTCTTC
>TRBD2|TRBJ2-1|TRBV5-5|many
CASSLRLAGGSYNEQFF
TGTGCCAGCAGCTTACGACTAGCGGGAGGTTCCTACAATGAGCAGTTCTTC
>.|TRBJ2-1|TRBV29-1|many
CSFSGTVNEQFF
TGCAGCTTCTCCGGGACCGTCAATGAGCAGTTCTTC
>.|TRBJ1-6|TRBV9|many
CASSGSGHSPLHF
TGTGCCAGCAGCGGATCAGGGCATTCACCCCTCCACTTT
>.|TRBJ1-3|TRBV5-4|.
CASSLVGAGNTIYF
TGTGCCAGCAGCTTGGTGGGGGCTGGAAACACCATATATTTT
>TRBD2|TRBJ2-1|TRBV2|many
CASSGLQGLAGGRSSYNEQFF
TGTGCCAGCAGTGGGCTTCAGGGACTAGCGGGAGGGCGTAGCTCCTACAATGAGCAGTTCTTC
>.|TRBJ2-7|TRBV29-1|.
CSGRDRGTYEQYF
TGCAGCGGGCGAGATAGGGGGACCTACGAGCAGTACTTC
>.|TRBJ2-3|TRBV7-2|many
CASSLAVVGRADTQYF
TGTGCCAGCAGCTTAGCTGTGGTAGGAAGGGCAGATACGCAGTATTTT
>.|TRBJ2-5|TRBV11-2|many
CASSFGSGETQYF
TGTGCCAGCAGCTTCGGGAGTGGAGAGACCCAGTACTTC
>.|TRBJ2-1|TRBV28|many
CASLGGVSYNEQFF
TGTGCCAGTCTGGGCGGGGTCTCCTACAATGAGCAGTTCTTC
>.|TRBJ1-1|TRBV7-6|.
CASSFWENTEAFF
TGTGCCAGCAGCTTCTGGGAAAACACTGAAGCTTTCTTT
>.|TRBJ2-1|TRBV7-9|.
CASSLQSGNEQFF
TGTGCCAGCAGTCTCCAAAGCGGTAATGAGCAGTTCTTC
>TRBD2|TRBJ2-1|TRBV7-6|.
CASSPMTSGSGNEQFF
TGTGCCAGCAGCCCGATGACTAGCGGGAGTGGGAATGAGCAGTTCTTC
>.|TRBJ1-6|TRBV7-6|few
CASSLNGALKSSPLHF
TGTGCCAGCAGCTTGAACGGGGCCCTTAAGAGTTCACCCCTCCACTTT
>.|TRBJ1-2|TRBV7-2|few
CASSLTDYGYTF
TGTGCCAGCAGCCTGACAGATTATGGCTACACCTTC
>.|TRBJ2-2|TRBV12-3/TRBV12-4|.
CASGLTQGWNTGELFF
TGTGCCAGCGGGCTGACACAGGGATGGAACACCGGGGAGCTGTTTTTT
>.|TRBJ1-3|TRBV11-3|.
CASSLDSGLGNTIYF
TGTGCCAGCAGCTTAGACTCTGGCCTCGGGAACACCATATATTTT
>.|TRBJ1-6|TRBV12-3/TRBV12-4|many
CASPGGSGSPLHF
TGTGCCAGCCCCGGGGGCAGTGGTTCACCCCTCCACTTT
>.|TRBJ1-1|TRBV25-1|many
CASSVARGNTEAFF
TGTGCCAGCAGTGTGGCCAGGGGTAACACTGAAGCTTTCTTT
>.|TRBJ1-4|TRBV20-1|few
CSANPGKGGKLFF
TGCAGTGCCAACCCCGGGAAGGGAGGAAAACTGTTTTTT
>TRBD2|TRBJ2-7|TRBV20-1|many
CSAGRLAARYEQYF
TGCAGTGCTGGGCGACTAGCGGCTAGATACGAGCAGTACTTC
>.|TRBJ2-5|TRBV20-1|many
CSARRETQYF
TGCAGTGCTAGGAGAGAGACCCAGTACTTC
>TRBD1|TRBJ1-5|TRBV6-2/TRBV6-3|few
CASSTTGGRSQPQHF
TGTGCCAGCAGTACGACAGGGGGCCGTTCTCAGCCCCAGCATTTT
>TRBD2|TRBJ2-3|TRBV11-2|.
CASSRRGMSTDTQYF
TGTGCCAGCAGCCGGCGGGGGATGAGCACAGATACGCAGTATTTT
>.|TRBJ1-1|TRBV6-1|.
CASSEQGLNTEAFF
TGTGCCAGCAGTGAGCAGGGGTTGAACACTGAAGCTTTCTTT
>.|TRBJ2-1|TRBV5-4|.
CASSLEGEDYNEQFF
TGTGCCAGCAGCTTGGAAGGTGAGGATTACAATGAGCAGTTCTTC
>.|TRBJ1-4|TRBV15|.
CATSRDRGTEEKLFF
TGTGCCACCAGCAGAGACAGGGGAACGGAGGAAAAACTGTTTTTT
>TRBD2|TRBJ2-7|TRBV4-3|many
CASSLLAGGSEQYF
TGCGCCAGCAGCCTCCTAGCGGGGGGAAGTGAGCAGTACTTC
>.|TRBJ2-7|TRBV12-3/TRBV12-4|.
CASRARVQQYF
TGTGCCAGCAGGGCCCGGGTTCAGCAGTACTTC
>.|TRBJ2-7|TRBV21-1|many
CASSKVPGPSYEQYF
TGTGCCAGCAGCAAAGTTCCGGGCCCGTCCTACGAGCAGTACTTC
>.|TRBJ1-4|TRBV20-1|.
CSAPDRDEKLFF
TGCAGTGCTCCCGACAGAGATGAAAAACTGTTTTTT
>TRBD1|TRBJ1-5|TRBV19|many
CASRTTGGEGQPQHF
TGTGCCAGTAGAACCACAGGGGGCGAGGGACAGCCCCAGCATTTT
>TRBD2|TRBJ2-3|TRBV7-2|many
CASTIAGVTDTQYF
TGTGCCAGCACCATAGCGGGCGTCACAGATACGCAGTATTTT
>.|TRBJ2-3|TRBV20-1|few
CLPLFAGLTDTQYF
TGCCTGCCTTTGTTCGCGGGACTCACAGATACGCAGTATTTT
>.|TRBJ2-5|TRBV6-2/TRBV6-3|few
CASSYPSVGTQYF
TGTGCCAGCAGTTACCCTAGCGTGGGGACCCAGTACTTC
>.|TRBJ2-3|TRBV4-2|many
CARPGVTAVTDTQYF
TGTGCCCGGCCCGGGGTTACGGCAGTAACAGATACGCAGTATTTT
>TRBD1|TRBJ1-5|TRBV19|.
CASRGPGQGNHQPQHF
TGTGCCAGTAGAGGCCCTGGACAGGGGAATCATCAGCCCCAGCATTTT
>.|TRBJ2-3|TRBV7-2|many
CASSLLGSTDTQYF
TGTGCCAGCAGCTTATTGGGAAGCACAGATACGCAGTATTTT